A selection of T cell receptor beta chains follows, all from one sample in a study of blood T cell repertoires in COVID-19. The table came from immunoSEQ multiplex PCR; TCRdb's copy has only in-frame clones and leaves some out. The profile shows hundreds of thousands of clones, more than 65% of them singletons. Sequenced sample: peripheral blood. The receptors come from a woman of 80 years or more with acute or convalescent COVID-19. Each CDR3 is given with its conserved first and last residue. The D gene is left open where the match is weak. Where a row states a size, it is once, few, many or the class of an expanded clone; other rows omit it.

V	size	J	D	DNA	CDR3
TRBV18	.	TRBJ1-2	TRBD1	TGTGCCAGCTCACCCCAGGGGGCGTCAGACTATGGCTACACCTTC	CASSPQGASDYGYTF
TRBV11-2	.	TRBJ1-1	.	TGTGCCAGCAGCATACAGGGACAGAACACTGAAGCTTTCTTT	CASSIQGQNTEAFF
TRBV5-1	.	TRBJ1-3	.	TGCGCCAGCAGCTCCCTAGGCGGGACCTCTGGAAACACCATATATTTT	CASSSLGGTSGNTIYF
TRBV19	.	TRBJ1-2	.	TGTGCCAGCCGGAACTATGGCTACACCTTC	CASRNYGYTF
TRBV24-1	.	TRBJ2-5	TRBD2	TGTGCCACCAGTGATCCGATTTTCGGGGGGGGCCGCTTGGAGACCCAGTACTTC	CATSDPIFGGGRLETQYF
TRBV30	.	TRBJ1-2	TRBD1	TGTGCCTGGAGTCCGGCCCGGACAGGGAATCTAGGAAAGAGGGGCTACACCTTC	CAWSPARTGNLGKRGYTF
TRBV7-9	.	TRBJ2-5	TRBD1	TGTGCCAGCAGCTTACTCCGGGACAGGGGGCGAGGGGAGACCCAGTACTTC	CASSLLRDRGRGETQYF
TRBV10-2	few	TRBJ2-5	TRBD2	TGCGCCAGCAGTGGGACTAGCGTAGAGACCCAGTACTTC	CASSGTSVETQYF
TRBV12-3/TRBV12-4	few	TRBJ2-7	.	TGTGCCAGCAGTCCCCTGTTGTCCTACGAGCAGTACTTC	CASSPLLSYEQYF
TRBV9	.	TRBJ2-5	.	TGTGCCAGCAGCGTAGTCGGGATCGAGGGAGAGACCCAGTACTTC	CASSVVGIEGETQYF
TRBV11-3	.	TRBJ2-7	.	TGTGCCAGCAGCTTAAATCGGGGTCCGGGGGAGCAGTACTTC	CASSLNRGPGEQYF
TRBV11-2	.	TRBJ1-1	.	TGTGCCAGCAGCTTTTCCCGGGACTTTTCGAACACTGAAGCTTTCTTT	CASSFSRDFSNTEAFF
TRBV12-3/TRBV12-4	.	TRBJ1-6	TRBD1	TGTGCCGTCCGGGACAGGGAGGATTCACCCCTCCACTTT	CAVRDREDSPLHF
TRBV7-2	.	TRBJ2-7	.	TGTGCCAGCAGCTTACACCGGGACACCCTTGGCGGGCAGTACTTC	CASSLHRDTLGGQYF
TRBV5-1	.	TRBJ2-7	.	TGCGCCAGCAGCTTGGCCTTTACAGGGAACGAAGCCTACGAGCAGTACTTC	CASSLAFTGNEAYEQYF
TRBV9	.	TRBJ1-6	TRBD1	TGTGCCAGCTGCAGGGGGCCCGAGTCGAATTCACCCCTCCACTTT	CASCRGPESNSPLHF
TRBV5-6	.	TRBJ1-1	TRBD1	TGTGCCAGCAGCTGGCAGGGGGCGTTGAAGAACACTGAAGCTTTCTTT	CASSWQGALKNTEAFF
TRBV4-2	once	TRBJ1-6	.	TGTGCCAGCAGCCAAGATAGGGGCCACTCAAATTCACCCCTCCACTTT	CASSQDRGHSNSPLHF
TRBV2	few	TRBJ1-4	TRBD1	TGTGCCAACCGACAGGGCGAGCTGGCTAATGAAAAACTGTTTTTT	CANRQGELANEKLFF
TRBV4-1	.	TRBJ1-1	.	TGCGCCAGCAGCCAAGATCGGGACCCGATGGGGGCTGGCACTGAAGCTTTCTTT	CASSQDRDPMGAGTEAFF
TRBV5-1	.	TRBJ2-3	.	TGCGCCAGCAGCTTACTAGGGCGCACAGATACGCAGTATTTT	CASSLLGRTDTQYF
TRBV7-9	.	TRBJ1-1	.	TGTGCCAGCAGCTTACAGGGTCCAGCTTTCTTT	CASSLQGPAFF
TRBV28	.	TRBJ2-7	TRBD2	TGTGCCAGCAGTTTAGCGGGGGTCCAATACGAGCAGTACTTC	CASSLAGVQYEQYF
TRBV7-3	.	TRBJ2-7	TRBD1	TGTGCCAGCAGCTTGGACAGGACCTACGAGCAGTACTTC	CASSLDRTYEQYF
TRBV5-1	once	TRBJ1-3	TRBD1	TGCGCCAGCAGCTGGAATGCAGGGGGCTCTGGAAACACCATATATTTT	CASSWNAGGSGNTIYF
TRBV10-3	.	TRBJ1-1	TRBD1	TGTGCCATCAGTGGGAACGACAGGGTCGCTGAAGCTTTCTTT	CAISGNDRVAEAFF
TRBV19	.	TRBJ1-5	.	TGTGCCAGTAGTATAGTAGCTACGGGGAATCAGCCCCAGCATTTT	CASSIVATGNQPQHF
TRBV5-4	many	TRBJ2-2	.	TGTGCCAGCAGCTTGGCGATGACACCGAACAGGGCCGGGGAGCTGTTTTTT	CASSLAMTPNRAGELFF
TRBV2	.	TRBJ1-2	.	TGTGCCAGCAGTGCGCGGACGGAGGACACCTTC	CASSARTEDTF
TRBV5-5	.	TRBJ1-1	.	TGTGCCAGCAGCTTTACAGGGAGGGAAAACACTGAAGCTTTCTTT	CASSFTGRENTEAFF
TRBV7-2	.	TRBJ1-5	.	TGTGCCAGCAGCTCGGAACTATATAGCAATCAGCCCCAGCATTTT	CASSSELYSNQPQHF